This T cell receptor (beta chain) was obtained from a study of blood T cell repertoires in COVID-19. Study as a whole: The study drew acute and convalescent COVID-19 samples from the United States, Italy and Spain.

The table lists this clone with a count of one. The method was immunoSEQ multiplex PCR; TCRdb's version includes in-frame clones alone and lacks a portion of them. The sample records nearly 90,000 clones, over 80% being singletons. CDR1 is SGHNT and CDR2 is YYREEE in the germline V gene (reference sequence). The CDR3 has 17 amino acids. With V trimmed by 0 bases and J by 8 bases, 11 bases remained unmatched. This chain links TRBV5-4 with TRBJ1-2, with TRBD1 matching over 12 bases. The sequenced material came from peripheral blood. The receptor comes from a man older than 75 with acute or convalescent COVID-19. CDR3: CASSLGGRDRGPGGYTF. In DNA form, the CDR3 reads TGTGCCAGCAGCTTGGGCGGGAGGGACAGGGGGCCAGGAGGCTACACCTTC.